This T cell receptor beta chain came from a study of blood T cell repertoires in COVID-19. V lost 4 bases to trimming and J lost 5 bases; unmatched junction nucleotides: 4. Germline assignment: CDR1 LGHDT and CDR2 YNNKEL (reference sequence). CDR3 length: 14 residues. Study processing details: It was from reference gene primer amplification that nucleated cell counts were estimated. The assay was immunoSEQ multiplex PCR, and TCRdb's table has in-frame clones only and misses some. V, J and clone size were drawn from that table, and D and trimming were deduced from the DNA. Among around 380,000 clones, around 84% were seen once, and the ten largest hold more than 0.95%.

Sequencing was done on a sample of peripheral blood. The TCR comes from a human donor with acute or convalescent COVID-19. The donor label of this sample is uncertain. This rearrangement joins TRBV3-1 (or the pseudogene TRBV3-2) to TRBJ2-2, with 7 bases that match TRBD2. The CDR3, as DNA: TGTGCCAGCAGCCTAAAAGCGGGAACCGGGGAGCTGTTTTTT. Translated, it gives CASSLKAGTGELFF.